Presented here are 14 T cell receptor beta chains from one specimen sequenced in a study of OX40 agonist ivuxolimab in advanced cancers. Generated by immunoSEQ multiplex PCR, the TCRdb table keeps only in-frame clones and is missing some. Among about 130,000 clones listed, about nine tenths were seen once. Specimen: CD4+ or CD8+ T cells sorted from blood, collected in a trial of the OX40 agonist ivuxolimab. The source of these receptors is an adult with an advanced solid tumor such as melanoma, head and neck, liver or kidney cancer.

The CDR3 DNA is TGTGCCACCAGCAGCCCCCCAGAGTCTACAGGCGCAACTAATGAAAAACTGTTTTTT. Its translation is CATSSPPESTGATNEKLFF. The genes are TRBV15 and TRBJ1-4; D is possibly TRBD1 (5 bases). V lost 3 bases, J lost 0 bases, and 20 bases lay in between. The CDR3 covers 19 residues. Germline V gene lookup returns CDR1 LNHNV and CDR2 YYDKDF (reference sequence).

CDR3 sequence: CASSPPGSYNEQFF. As DNA, the CDR3 is TGTGCCAGCAGCCCTCCCGGCTCCTACAATGAGCAGTTCTTC. The J gene is TRBJ2-1, the V gene TRBV7-3, with D unresolved. This CDR3 spans 14 amino acids. The V gene's germline CDR1 is SGHTA and CDR2 FQGTGA. V shed 5 bases and J shed 0 bases, with 8 bases lying between them.

V and J are TRBV7-9 and TRBJ1-5; no clear D gene. The CDR3 is 13 residues long. Trimming left V 2 bases short and J 3 bases short, with 5 bases between. Germline V CDR1 and CDR2: SEHNR, FQNEAQ (reference sequence). The CDR3 region is CASSLLVNQPQHF. The CDR3 DNA sequence: TGTGCCAGCAGCTTATTGGTCAATCAGCCCCAGCATTTT.

The chain combines TRBV4-2 with TRBJ1-2, with D possibly being TRBD1 (6 bases). Per germline, CDR1 LGHNA and CDR2 YNFKEQ. V was trimmed by 5 bases and J by 0 bases, leaving 13 bases between them. The CDR3 runs 15 residues. CDR3 in amino acids: CASSGGAKPNYGYTF. For the CDR3, the DNA is TGTGCCAGCAGCGGGGGGGCGAAGCCTAACTATGGCTACACCTTC.

The CDR3 protein is CASSPEVFQPQHF. CDR3 DNA sequence: TGTGCCAGCTCACCGGAGGTTTTTCAGCCCCAGCATTTT. This chain joins TRBV18 and TRBJ1-5, with unresolved D. CDR1 and CDR2 from the germline V gene are KGHSH and LQKENI. This CDR3 contains 13 residues. With 3 bases removed from V and 6 bases from J, the gap between germline ends came to 9 bases.

The V call is TRBV9, the J call TRBJ2-2; maybe TRBD1 (5 bases). Germline assignment: CDR1 SGDLS and CDR2 YYNGEE. The V end lost 2 bases, the J end lost 7 bases, and 12 bases lay between the germline ends. The CDR3 is 14 residues long. In DNA form, the CDR3 reads TGTGCCAGCAGCGTCTACAGGTCGAGCGGGGAGCTGTTTTTT. This translates into CASSVYRSSGELFF.

The J gene is TRBJ1-1, the V gene TRBV7-2; tentative D call: TRBD1 (6 bases). Trimming stripped 3 bases from V and 3 bases from J, with 11 bases between. Per the germline V gene, CDR1 is SGHTA and CDR2 is FQGNSA. The CDR3 extends over 14 amino acids. The CDR3 sequence is CASSFDRSDTEAFF. The CDR3 DNA is TGTGCCAGCAGCTTTGACAGGTCTGACACTGAAGCTTTCTTT. The whole variable domain, filled in from reference TRBV7-2 and TRBJ1-1, reads GAGVSQSPSNKVTEKGKDVELRCDPISGHTALYWYRQSLGQGLEFLIYFQGNSAPDKSGLPSDRFSAERTGGSVSTLTIQRTQQEDSAVYLCASSFDRSDTEAFFGQGTRLTVV.

This clone was recorded once. This chain connects TRBV27 to TRBJ1-5; D unresolved. Trimming left V 6 bases short and J 4 bases short, with 10 bases between. The CDR3 covers 13 residues. Germline-derived CDR1 and CDR2 are MNHEY and SMNVEV (reference sequence). The CDR3 spells CASRSNYNQPQHF. The CDR3 coding sequence is TGTGCCAGCAGGTCGAACTATAATCAGCCCCAGCATTTT.

This clone has just one count. The CDR3 loop reads CASSLNPGQGNSEYTF. The CDR3 DNA follows: TGTGCCAGCAGCTTAAACCCCGGACAGGGGAATTCAGAGTACACCTTC. The V call is TRBV7-3, the J call TRBJ1-2, with 9 positions matching TRBD1. V was clipped by 1 base and J by 11 bases; unmatched bases: 14. The CDR3 runs to 16 residues. Looked up from germline, CDR1 is SGHTA and CDR2 is FQGTGA.

This clone was observed once. The chain has TRBV5-1 and TRBJ2-1, with 11 bases identical to TRBD1. Germline values: CDR1 SGHRS, CDR2 YFSETQ. Trimming removed 4 bases from V and 2 bases from J; junction bases left unmatched: 14. CDR3 size: 19 residues. CDR3 protein: CASSPRTLGTGGAYNEQFF. The CDR3 DNA reads as TGCGCCAGCAGCCCCCGTACTCTAGGGACAGGGGGAGCCTACAATGAGCAGTTCTTC.

The V and J genes are TRBV5-5 and TRBJ2-3, with 13 nucleotides matching TRBD2. Germline lookup yields CDR1 SGHKS and CDR2 YYEKEE (reference sequence). The J segment lost 4 bases and the V segment lost 0 bases, leaving 2 bases of the junction unmatched. The CDR3 is 16 amino acids. The CDR3 nucleotides read TGTGCCAGCAGCTTGGTAGGGACTAGCGGGGCAGATACGCAGTATTTT. Translating gives CASSLVGTSGADTQYF.

This clone was recorded once. The J gene is TRBJ1-3, the V gene TRBV7-3, with D uncertain. V lost 5 bases and J 0 bases, leaving 8 bases between the germline ends. Germline-derived CDR1 and CDR2 are SGHTA and FQGTGA. The CDR3 covers 14 residues. The CDR3 protein is CASSVSGSGNTIYF. CDR3 coding DNA: TGTGCCAGCAGCGTTTCGGGCTCTGGAAACACCATATATTTT.

This sequence joins TRBV29-1 and TRBJ1-1; TRBD1 might be the D (5 bases). This CDR3 is built from 15 residues. In germline, CDR1 is SQVTM, CDR2 ANQGSEA. V was pared by 6 bases and J by 3 bases, with 20 bases between. CDR3 loop: CSVGRGGDSYTEAFF. The CDR3 DNA is TGCAGCGTAGGGAGGGGAGGGGATTCCTACACTGAAGCTTTCTTT.

This chain links TRBV27 with TRBJ2-7; D may be TRBD1 (5 bases). The CDR3 is 16 amino acids. V was shortened by 2 bases and J by 2 bases, with 16 bases between the two germline ends. Per the germline V gene, CDR1 is MNHEY and CDR2 is SMNVEV (reference sequence). The CDR3 coding sequence is TGTGCCAGCAGTTTACTTAGATCGACAGCTACCTACGAGCAGTACTTC. As protein: CASSLLRSTATYEQYF.